These T cell receptor beta chains were read from a single sample in a study. One entry per CDR3 protein results from TCRdb running MiXCR on the RT-PCR reads. This table holds about 700,000 distinct CDR3 sequences, 14% found once. Source material: memory CD4+ T cells from blood. These receptors came from a female donor in good health, serving as a healthy control. Both conserved end residues are part of each CDR3. A D gene is named only where the DNA matches it firmly. Rows may omit the clone size; those that give it use once, few, many or a size class.

V gene: TRBV12-3/TRBV12-4
D gene: NA
clone size: many
J gene: TRBJ2-3
CDR3 protein: CASSPSRLSSTDTQYF
CDR3 DNA: TGTGCCAGCAGTCCCTCTAGGCTGTCTAGCACAGATACGCAGTATTTT

V gene: TRBV7-6
D gene: NA
clone size: few
J gene: TRBJ2-3
CDR3 protein: CASSLEVEQGGTDTQYF
CDR3 DNA: TGTGCCAGCAGCTTAGAGGTAGAACAGGGGGGGACAGATACGCAGTATTTT

V gene: TRBV10-3
D gene: NA
clone size: many
J gene: TRBJ2-1
CDR3 protein: CAISDIAGGEQFF
CDR3 DNA: TGTGCCATCAGTGATATAGCTGGGGGTGAGCAGTTCTTC

V gene: TRBV12-3/TRBV12-4
D gene: TRBD2
clone size: NA
J gene: TRBJ2-2
CDR3 protein: CASSPPRVAGNTGELFF
CDR3 DNA: TGTGCCAGCAGCCCCCCCAGGGTAGCGGGGAACACCGGGGAGCTGTTTTTT

V gene: TRBV6-5
D gene: NA
clone size: NA
J gene: TRBJ1-4
CDR3 protein: CASSPSLLSYREKLFF
CDR3 DNA: TGTGCCAGCAGCCCCTCCCTCCTTTCTTACCGTGAAAAACTGTTTTTT

V gene: TRBV20-1
D gene: TRBD1
clone size: many
J gene: TRBJ2-1
CDR3 protein: CSARQFTGANEQFF
CDR3 DNA: TGCAGTGCTAGACAGTTCACAGGGGCCAATGAGCAGTTCTTC

V gene: TRBV7-2
D gene: NA
clone size: NA
J gene: TRBJ2-7
CDR3 protein: CASHQGGSYEQYF
CDR3 DNA: TGTGCCAGTCATCAGGGTGGGTCCTACGAGCAGTACTTC

V gene: TRBV20-1
D gene: TRBD2
clone size: many
J gene: TRBJ2-1
CDR3 protein: CSAARAGGPHNEQFF
CDR3 DNA: TGCAGTGCTGCCCGAGCGGGAGGGCCACACAATGAGCAGTTCTTC

V gene: TRBV6-6
D gene: NA
clone size: NA
J gene: TRBJ1-4
CDR3 protein: CASTPLRGEKLFF
CDR3 DNA: TGTGCCAGCACCCCCCTAAGAGGAGAAAAACTGTTTTTT

V gene: TRBV24-1
D gene: NA
clone size: many
J gene: TRBJ2-7
CDR3 protein: CATSDFRGSGQYF
CDR3 DNA: TGTGCCACCAGTGATTTTCGAGGGAGCGGGCAGTACTTC

V gene: TRBV29-1
D gene: NA
clone size: many
J gene: TRBJ1-1
CDR3 protein: CSVEVFPTEAFF
CDR3 DNA: TGCAGCGTTGAGGTTTTCCCCACTGAAGCTTTCTTT

V gene: TRBV20-1
D gene: NA
clone size: many
J gene: TRBJ1-2
CDR3 protein: CSAWTQGTLDYGYTF
CDR3 DNA: TGCAGTGCTTGGACCCAGGGGACTTTAGACTATGGCTACACCTTC

V gene: TRBV9
D gene: NA
clone size: many
J gene: TRBJ2-5
CDR3 protein: CASSVRQTEGETQYF
CDR3 DNA: TGTGCCAGCAGCGTACGACAGACGGAAGGGGAGACCCAGTACTTC

V gene: TRBV29-1
D gene: NA
clone size: many
J gene: TRBJ2-1
CDR3 protein: CSVEDPAPSSYNEQFF
CDR3 DNA: TGCAGCGTTGAAGATCCAGCACCCAGCTCCTACAATGAGCAGTTCTTC

V gene: TRBV7-2
D gene: NA
clone size: NA
J gene: TRBJ2-3
CDR3 protein: CASSLVYGMSADTQYF
CDR3 DNA: TGTGCCAGCAGCTTAGTATACGGGATGAGCGCAGATACGCAGTATTTT

V gene: TRBV12-3/TRBV12-4
D gene: TRBD1
clone size: NA
J gene: TRBJ1-1
CDR3 protein: CASSFRTGGTEAFF
CDR3 DNA: TGTGCCAGCAGTTTTAGGACAGGGGGCACTGAAGCTTTCTTT

V gene: TRBV20-1
D gene: TRBD1
clone size: few
J gene: TRBJ1-2
CDR3 protein: CSPGGDRVDGYTF
CDR3 DNA: TGCAGTCCCGGAGGGGACAGGGTGGATGGCTACACCTTC

V gene: TRBV20-1
D gene: NA
clone size: NA
J gene: TRBJ2-7
CDR3 protein: CSARHPRGDYEQYF
CDR3 DNA: TGCAGTGCTAGACACCCGCGGGGTGACTACGAGCAGTACTTC

V gene: TRBV6-4
D gene: NA
clone size: many
J gene: TRBJ2-1
CDR3 protein: CASSFSGGSYNEQFF
CDR3 DNA: TGTGCCAGCAGCTTTAGCGGTGGCTCCTACAATGAGCAGTTCTTC

V gene: TRBV28
D gene: NA
clone size: NA
J gene: TRBJ1-6
CDR3 protein: CASRLYPTGTGNSPLHF
CDR3 DNA: TGTGCCAGCAGGCTATATCCAACCGGGACGGGCAATTCACCCCTCCACTTT

V gene: TRBV7-2
D gene: TRBD1
clone size: NA
J gene: TRBJ1-6
CDR3 protein: CASSTGTGNLPLHF
CDR3 DNA: TGTGCCAGCAGCACCGGGACAGGGAATCTTCCCCTCCACTTT

V gene: TRBV28
D gene: TRBD1
clone size: NA
J gene: TRBJ1-5
CDR3 protein: CASSERQGGGHQPQHF
CDR3 DNA: TGTGCCAGCAGTGAGAGACAGGGAGGTGGTCATCAGCCCCAGCATTTT

V gene: TRBV25-1
D gene: TRBD2
clone size: NA
J gene: TRBJ2-1
CDR3 protein: CASSDGLPSGRYNEQFF
CDR3 DNA: TGTGCCAGCAGTGATGGGCTGCCCAGCGGGAGATACAATGAGCAGTTCTTC

V gene: TRBV4-2
D gene: TRBD1
clone size: NA
J gene: TRBJ2-7
CDR3 protein: CASSQGDRVTYEQYF
CDR3 DNA: TGTGCCAGCAGTCAAGGGGACAGGGTCACCTACGAGCAGTACTTC

V gene: TRBV11-2
D gene: NA
clone size: NA
J gene: TRBJ1-1
CDR3 protein: CASSLAPTDYTEAFF
CDR3 DNA: TGTGCCAGCAGCTTAGCTCCGACAGATTACACTGAAGCTTTCTTT

V gene: TRBV6-1
D gene: NA
clone size: many
J gene: TRBJ2-1
CDR3 protein: CASNMGSRQLYNEQFF
CDR3 DNA: TGTGCCAGCAACATGGGATCTAGACAACTCTACAATGAGCAGTTCTTC

V gene: TRBV12-3/TRBV12-4
D gene: NA
clone size: many
J gene: TRBJ2-7
CDR3 protein: CASSFRQDPTYEQYF
CDR3 DNA: TGTGCCAGCAGTTTCAGACAGGACCCAACCTACGAGCAGTACTTC

V gene: TRBV4-2
D gene: NA
clone size: few
J gene: TRBJ2-7
CDR3 protein: CASSQELRGFYEQYF
CDR3 DNA: TGTGCCAGCAGCCAAGAGCTCAGGGGATTCTACGAGCAGTACTTC

V gene: TRBV20-1
D gene: TRBD1
clone size: NA
J gene: TRBJ2-1
CDR3 protein: CSARDANRGSDNEQFF
CDR3 DNA: TGCAGTGCTAGAGATGCCAACAGGGGTTCGGACAATGAGCAGTTCTTC

V gene: TRBV28
D gene: NA
clone size: NA
J gene: TRBJ1-5
CDR3 protein: CASRGQPPGLYSNQPQHF
CDR3 DNA: TGTGCCAGCAGAGGACAGCCCCCGGGCCTATATAGCAATCAGCCCCAGCATTTT

V gene: TRBV20-1
D gene: TRBD2
clone size: many
J gene: TRBJ2-3
CDR3 protein: CSAFSTSGTDTQYF
CDR3 DNA: TGCAGTGCTTTCTCGACTAGCGGCACAGATACGCAGTATTTT

V gene: TRBV12-3/TRBV12-4
D gene: NA
clone size: NA
J gene: TRBJ1-3
CDR3 protein: CASRTGITAGNTIYF
CDR3 DNA: TGTGCCAGCAGAACAGGGATAACTGCTGGAAACACCATATATTTT

V gene: TRBV5-1
D gene: TRBD1
clone size: many
J gene: TRBJ1-2
CDR3 protein: CASSPSPGTGTYGYTF
CDR3 DNA: TGCGCCAGCAGCCCCAGTCCCGGGACAGGGACCTATGGCTACACCTTC

V gene: TRBV18
D gene: NA
clone size: few
J gene: TRBJ1-2
CDR3 protein: CASSHEVASTYYGYTF
CDR3 DNA: TGTGCCAGCTCCCACGAGGTGGCCAGCACCTACTATGGCTACACCTTC

V gene: TRBV24-1
D gene: NA
clone size: NA
J gene: TRBJ1-1
CDR3 protein: CATSDSNRVEAFF
CDR3 DNA: TGTGCCACCAGTGATTCAAATCGAGTTGAAGCTTTCTTT

V gene: TRBV7-2
D gene: NA
clone size: many
J gene: TRBJ1-2
CDR3 protein: CASSRWANYGYTF
CDR3 DNA: TGTGCCAGCAGCCGATGGGCTAACTATGGCTACACCTTC

V gene: TRBV5-1
D gene: NA
clone size: few
J gene: TRBJ2-1
CDR3 protein: CASSFRPGDEQFF
CDR3 DNA: TGCGCCAGCAGCTTTCGGCCCGGGGATGAGCAGTTCTTC

V gene: TRBV11-2
D gene: TRBD1
clone size: NA
J gene: TRBJ2-7
CDR3 protein: CASSLEDRGYEQYF
CDR3 DNA: TGTGCCAGCAGCTTAGAGGACAGGGGCTACGAGCAGTACTTC

V gene: TRBV30
D gene: TRBD2
clone size: many
J gene: TRBJ2-1
CDR3 protein: CAWRSSGKLQFF
CDR3 DNA: TGTGCCTGGAGATCTAGCGGGAAATTACAGTTCTTC

V gene: TRBV18
D gene: NA
clone size: NA
J gene: TRBJ1-1
CDR3 protein: CASSPSRTVEAFF
CDR3 DNA: TGTGCCAGCTCACCATCGAGGACGGTCGAAGCTTTCTTT

V gene: TRBV4-3
D gene: NA
clone size: many
J gene: TRBJ2-3
CDR3 protein: CASSQDRLLKDTQYF
CDR3 DNA: TGCGCCAGCAGCCAAGATAGATTACTGAAAGATACGCAGTATTTT

V gene: TRBV20-1
D gene: TRBD2
clone size: NA
J gene: TRBJ2-1
CDR3 protein: CSAAGTSGAPSYYNEQFF
CDR3 DNA: TGCAGTGCCGCCGGGACTAGCGGGGCCCCGAGCTACTACAATGAGCAGTTCTTC

V gene: TRBV9
D gene: NA
clone size: NA
J gene: TRBJ2-7
CDR3 protein: CASSSGGVSYEQYF
CDR3 DNA: TGTGCCAGCAGCTCGGGCGGGGTGTCCTACGAGCAGTACTTC

V gene: TRBV18
D gene: NA
clone size: NA
J gene: TRBJ1-5
CDR3 protein: CASSPPGPDQPQHF
CDR3 DNA: TGTGCCAGCTCACCACCCGGGCCAGATCAGCCCCAGCATTTT

V gene: TRBV27
D gene: NA
clone size: NA
J gene: TRBJ2-1
CDR3 protein: CASAPSLASYNEQFF
CDR3 DNA: TGTGCCAGCGCCCCCTCGTTAGCCTCCTACAATGAGCAGTTCTTC

V gene: TRBV5-5
D gene: NA
clone size: many
J gene: TRBJ2-3
CDR3 protein: CASSFSFTDTQYF
CDR3 DNA: TGTGCCAGCAGCTTTAGCTTCACAGATACGCAGTATTTT

V gene: TRBV5-4
D gene: NA
clone size: few
J gene: TRBJ1-4
CDR3 protein: CASSLQPGEYEKLFF
CDR3 DNA: TGTGCCAGCAGCTTACAGCCGGGGGAGTACGAAAAACTGTTTTTT

V gene: TRBV7-3
D gene: NA
clone size: NA
J gene: TRBJ2-1
CDR3 protein: CASSQGSEQFF
CDR3 DNA: TGTGCCAGCAGCCAGGGCAGTGAGCAGTTCTTC

V gene: TRBV7-2
D gene: NA
clone size: many
J gene: TRBJ2-7
CDR3 protein: CASSLMSKASYEQYF
CDR3 DNA: TGTGCCAGCAGCTTAATGAGCAAAGCCTCCTACGAGCAGTACTTC